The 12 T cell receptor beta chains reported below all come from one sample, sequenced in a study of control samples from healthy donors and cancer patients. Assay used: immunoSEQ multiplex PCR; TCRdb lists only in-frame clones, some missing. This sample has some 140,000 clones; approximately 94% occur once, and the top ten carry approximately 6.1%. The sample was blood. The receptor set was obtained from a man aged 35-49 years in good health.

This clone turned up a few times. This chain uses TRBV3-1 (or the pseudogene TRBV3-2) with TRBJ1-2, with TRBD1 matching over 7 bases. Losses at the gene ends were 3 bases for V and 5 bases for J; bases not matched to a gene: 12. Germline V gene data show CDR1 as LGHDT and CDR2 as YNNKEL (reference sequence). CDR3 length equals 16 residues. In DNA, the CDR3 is TGTGCCAGCAGCCAGCTCCGGGACAGAGATTTTTATGGCTACACCTTC. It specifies CASSQLRDRDFYGYTF.

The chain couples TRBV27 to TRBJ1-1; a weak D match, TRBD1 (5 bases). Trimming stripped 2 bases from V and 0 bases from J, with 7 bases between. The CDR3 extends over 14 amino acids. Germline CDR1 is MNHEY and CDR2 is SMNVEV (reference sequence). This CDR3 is CASSLRGVNTEAFF. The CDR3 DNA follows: TGTGCCAGCAGTTTACGGGGGGTGAACACTGAAGCTTTCTTT.

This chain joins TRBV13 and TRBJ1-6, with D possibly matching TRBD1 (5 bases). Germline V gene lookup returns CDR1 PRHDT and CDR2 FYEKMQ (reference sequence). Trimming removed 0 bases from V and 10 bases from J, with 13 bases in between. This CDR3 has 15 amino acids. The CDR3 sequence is CASSLGGDAGSPLHF. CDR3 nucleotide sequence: TGTGCCAGCAGCTTAGGGGGGGACGCTGGCTCACCCCTCCACTTT.

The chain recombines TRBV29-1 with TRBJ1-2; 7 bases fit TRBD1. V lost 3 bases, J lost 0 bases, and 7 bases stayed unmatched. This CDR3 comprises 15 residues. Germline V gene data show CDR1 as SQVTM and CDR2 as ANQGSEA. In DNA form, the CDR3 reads TGCAGCGTTGACTGGACAGGAGATCCTAACTATGGCTACACCTTC. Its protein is CSVDWTGDPNYGYTF.

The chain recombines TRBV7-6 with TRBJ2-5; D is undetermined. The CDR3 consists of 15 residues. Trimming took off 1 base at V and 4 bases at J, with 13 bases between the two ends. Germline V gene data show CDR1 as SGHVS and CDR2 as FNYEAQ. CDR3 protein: CASSLVTSGLETQYF. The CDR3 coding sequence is TGTGCCAGCAGCTTAGTCACCTCAGGTTTAGAGACCCAGTACTTC.

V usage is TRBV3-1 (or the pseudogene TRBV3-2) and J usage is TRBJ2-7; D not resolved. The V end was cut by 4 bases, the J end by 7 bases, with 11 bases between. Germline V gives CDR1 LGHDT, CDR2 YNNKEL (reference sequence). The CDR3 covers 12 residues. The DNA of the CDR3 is TGTGCCAGCAGCCCAGACCGAAAGGAGCAGTACTTC. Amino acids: CASSPDRKEQYF.

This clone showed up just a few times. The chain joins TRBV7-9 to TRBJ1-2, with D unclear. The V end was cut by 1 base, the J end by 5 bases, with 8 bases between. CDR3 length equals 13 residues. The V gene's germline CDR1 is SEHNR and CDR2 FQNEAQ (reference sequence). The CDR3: CASSLGGGYGYTF. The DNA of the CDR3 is TGTGCCAGCAGCTTAGGCGGTGGGTATGGCTACACCTTC.

The CDR3 loop reads CASSLQSYNEQFF. The CDR3 nucleotides are TGTGCCAGCAGCTTACAGAGCTACAATGAGCAGTTCTTC. V gene TRBV7-2 combines with J gene TRBJ2-1; unclear D gene. Germline V gene lookup returns CDR1 SGHTA and CDR2 FQGNSA. The CDR3 runs 13 residues. Trimming pared 2 bases from V and 3 bases from J, leaving 5 bases between. The full variable domain, in which reference TRBV7-2 and TRBJ2-1 provide the parts outside the CDR3, is GAGVSQSPSNKVTEKGKDVELRCDPISGHTALYWYRQSLGQGLEFLIYFQGNSAPDKSGLPSDRFSAERTGGSVSTLTIQRTQQEDSAVYLCASSLQSYNEQFFGPGTRLTVL.

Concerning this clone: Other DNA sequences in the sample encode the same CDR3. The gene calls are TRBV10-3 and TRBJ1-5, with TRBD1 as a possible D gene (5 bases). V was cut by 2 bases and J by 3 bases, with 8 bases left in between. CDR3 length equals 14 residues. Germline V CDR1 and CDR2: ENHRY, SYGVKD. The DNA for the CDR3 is TGTGCCATCAGTGAGCTAGGGGACAATCAGCCCCAGCATTTT. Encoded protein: CAISELGDNQPQHF.

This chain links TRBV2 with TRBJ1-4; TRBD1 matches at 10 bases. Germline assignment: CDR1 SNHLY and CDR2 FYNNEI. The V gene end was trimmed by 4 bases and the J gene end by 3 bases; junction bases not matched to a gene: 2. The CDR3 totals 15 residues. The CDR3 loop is CASSGGTGANEKLFF. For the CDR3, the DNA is TGTGCCAGCAGTGGGGGGACAGGGGCTAATGAAAAACTGTTTTTT.

CDR3 in amino acids: CASHQGDTEAFF. CDR3 bases: TGCGCCAGCCACCAAGGGGACACTGAAGCTTTCTTT. V and J are TRBV10-2 and TRBJ1-1; possibly TRBD1 for D (5 bases). The CDR3 spans 12 residues. With 8 bases removed from V and 3 bases from J, the gap between germline ends came to 10 bases. Per germline, CDR1 WSHSY and CDR2 SAAADI.

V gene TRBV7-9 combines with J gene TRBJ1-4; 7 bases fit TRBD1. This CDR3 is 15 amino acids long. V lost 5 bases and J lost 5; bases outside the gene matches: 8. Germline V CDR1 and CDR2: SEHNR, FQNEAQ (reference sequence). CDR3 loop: CASSPGTALNEKLFF. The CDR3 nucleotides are TGTGCCAGCAGCCCGGGGACAGCGCTGAATGAAAAACTGTTTTTT.